Shown below are 21 T cell receptor beta chains from a single sample sequenced in a study of cytomegalovirus exposure and HLA in healthy donors. Vbeta (60) and Jbeta (13) primers were used in the PCR. TCRdb keeps only in-frame clones here, not all; method: immunoSEQ multiplex PCR. The sample lists roughly 190,000 clones; around 83% were seen once. Sample: PBMCs. The receptors here all came from a man aged 35 to 55 in good health and CMV-seropositive.

The rearrangement uses TRBV27 and TRBJ2-2, with D unclear. The CDR3 totals 14 residues. V was shortened by 3 bases and J by 6 bases, with 11 bases between the two germline ends. CDR1 and CDR2 (germline): MNHEY, SMNVEV (reference sequence). CDR3 bases: TGTGCCAGCAGTTTCCGGCAGGCCTCCGGGGAGCTGTTTTTT. Translated: CASSFRQASGELFF.

The chain links TRBV13 to TRBJ2-7, with 8 bases aligning to TRBD1. V gave up 4 bases and J gave up 5 bases; unmatched junction bases: 10. The CDR3 loop spans 15 amino acids. CDR1 and CDR2 (germline): PRHDT, FYEKMQ (reference sequence). CDR3 bases: TGTGCCAGCAGCTCCACCGGACAGGGAAAGGACGAGCAGTACTTC. This encodes CASSSTGQGKDEQYF.

J is TRBJ2-3 and V is TRBV14; a weak D match, TRBD2 (7 bases). The CDR3 is made up of 15 amino acids. V was trimmed by 2 bases and J by 0 bases, leaving 9 bases between them. CDR1 is SGHDN and CDR2 is FVKESK in the germline V gene. The CDR3 sequence is CASSQRGASTDTQYF. CDR3 in DNA: TGTGCCAGCAGCCAACGGGGGGCAAGCACAGATACGCAGTATTTT.

The chain is built from TRBV29-1 and TRBJ1-2, with a weak D call TRBD1 (6 bases). Germline assignment: CDR1 SQVTM and CDR2 ANQGSEA. The CDR3 loop spans 12 amino acids. V shed 4 bases and J shed 6 bases, with 12 bases lying between them. CDR3 sequence: CSVGGGVDGYTF. For the CDR3, the DNA is TGCAGCGTTGGAGGGGGAGTGGATGGCTACACCTTC.

This chain joins TRBV30 and TRBJ2-2; 11 bases line up with TRBD2. V shed 2 bases, J shed 5 bases, and the junction held 1 base outside the gene matches. The CDR3 is made up of 14 amino acids. Looked up from germline, CDR1 is GTSNPN and CDR2 is SVGIG (reference sequence). The CDR3 DNA reads as TGTGCCTGGAGTTCTAGCGGGGGGACCGGGGAGCTGTTTTTT. It encodes CAWSSSGGTGELFF. Combining the CDR3 with reference TRBV30 and TRBJ2-2 gives the whole variable domain SQTIHQWPATLVQPVGSPLSLECTVEGTSNPNLYWYRQAAGRGLQLLFYSVGIGQISSEVPQNLSASRPQDRQFILSSKKLLLSDSGFYLCAWSSSGGTGELFFGEGSRLTVL.

This clone was seen only a few times. V is TRBV19 and J is TRBJ2-3, with 11 bases aligning to TRBD2. V trimming: 4 bases; J trimming: 0 bases; junction bases outside the gene matches: 9. The CDR3 has 18 amino acids. Germline V gives CDR1 LNHDA, CDR2 SQIVND (reference sequence). Here the CDR3 DNA reads TGTGCCAGTAGTACCTATCGACGGACTAGCGGGAGCACAGATACGCAGTATTTT. This gives the protein CASSTYRRTSGSTDTQYF.

The J gene is TRBJ2-3, the V gene TRBV9; 11 positions match TRBD2. The CDR3 extends over 16 amino acids. V trimming: 2 bases; J trimming: 4 bases; junction bases outside the gene matches: 6. CDR1 and CDR2 from the germline V gene are SGDLS and YYNGEE. CDR3 amino acids: CASSVAGTSGSDTQYF. CDR3 DNA sequence: TGTGCCAGCAGCGTCGCCGGGACTAGCGGCTCAGATACGCAGTATTTT.

This chain uses TRBV5-6 with TRBJ2-7, with 7 positions matching TRBD1. J was trimmed by 4 bases and V by 3 bases; bases with no gene match: 7. The CDR3 is 14 amino acids. CDR1 and CDR2 (germline): SGHDT, YYEEEE. CDR3 coding DNA: TGTGCCAGCAGCTATGCAGGGGGTGGGTACGAGCAGTACTTC. As protein: CASSYAGGGYEQYF.

This clone appeared once. The chain links TRBV4-3 to TRBJ2-7; the D gene is possibly TRBD2 (5 bases). Germline V CDR1 and CDR2: LGHNA, YSLEER. CDR3 length: 14 residues. The V and J ends lost 0 bases and 2 bases respectively, with 8 bases between them. CDR3 in amino acids: CASSQDRDTYEQYF. CDR3 nucleotide sequence: TGCGCCAGCAGCCAAGATCGGGATACCTACGAGCAGTACTTC.

The gene calls are TRBV4-3 and TRBJ2-2, with D perhaps matching TRBD1 (5 bases). The CDR3 consists of 13 residues. V shed 5 bases and J shed 8 bases, with 12 bases lying between them. Looked up from germline, CDR1 is LGHNA and CDR2 is YSLEER. CDR3 sequence (DNA): TGCGCCAGCAGCTCTACAGGCATAGGGGAGCTGTTTTTT. Encoded protein: CASSSTGIGELFF.

This sequence joins TRBV9 and TRBJ1-2, with D possibly matching TRBD1 (6 bases). Trimming took off 2 bases at V and 4 bases at J, with 12 bases between the two ends. This CDR3 is 14 amino acids long. Germline CDR1 and CDR2: SGDLS and YYNGEE. The DNA of the CDR3 is TGTGCCAGCAGCGTGGCAGGGGAGGGCTATGGCTACACCTTC. This sequence encodes CASSVAGEGYGYTF.

This chain links TRBV6-1 with TRBJ1-5, with D unclear. This CDR3 comprises 16 residues. Germline lookup yields CDR1 MNHNS and CDR2 SASEGT. The V and J ends lost 0 bases and 2 bases respectively, with 11 bases between them. The CDR3 nucleotides read TGTGCCAGCAGTGAAGCACCTCAGAATGGCAATCAGCCCCAGCATTTT. As protein: CASSEAPQNGNQPQHF.

The chain has TRBV5-5 and TRBJ1-1, with D possibly matching TRBD1 (5 bases). V lost 2 bases and J 5 bases, leaving 13 bases between the germline ends. The CDR3 runs 14 residues. Germline V CDR1 and CDR2: SGHKS, YYEKEE (reference sequence). This CDR3 is CASSFGGVRTEAFF. CDR3 nucleotides: TGTGCCAGCAGCTTCGGAGGGGTGAGAACTGAAGCTTTCTTT. The whole variable domain, remainder taken from reference TRBV5-5 and TRBJ1-1, is DAGVTQSPTHLIKTRGQQVTLRCSPISGHKSVSWYQQVLGQGPQFIFQYYEKEERGRGNFPDRFSARQFPNYSSELNVNALLLGDSALYLCASSFGGVRTEAFFGQGTRLTVV.

The chain carries TRBV12-5 and TRBJ2-1; possible D gene TRBD2, 6 bases. V dropped 6 bases and J dropped 7 bases, with 16 bases sitting between them. CDR1 and CDR2 (germline): LGHNT, FRNRAP. This CDR3 comprises 14 residues. The CDR3, as DNA: TGTGCTAGTGGGCTAGGGGCGGGATGGAATGAGCAGTTCTTC. Translation: CASGLGAGWNEQFF.

The chain has TRBV5-1 and TRBJ2-3, with 8 bases matching TRBD2. This CDR3 is built from 17 residues. Per germline, CDR1 SGHRS and CDR2 YFSETQ. V dropped 0 bases and J dropped 0; count of bases not matched to a gene: 6. The CDR3 coding sequence is TGCGCCAGCAGCTTGGCGTCTAGCGGGCATAGCACAGATACGCAGTATTTT. Its protein product is CASSLASSGHSTDTQYF.

The V call is TRBV12-5, the J call TRBJ2-2, with D unclear. The V end was cut by 7 bases, the J end by 0 bases, with 9 bases between. The V gene's germline CDR1 is LGHNT and CDR2 FRNRAP. CDR3 length equals 14 residues. The CDR3 sequence is CASALDANTGELFF. The DNA of the CDR3 is TGTGCTAGTGCCCTAGACGCGAACACCGGGGAGCTGTTTTTT.

The chain uses TRBV6-1 and TRBJ2-5, with D tentatively TRBD1 (6 bases). The assigned J gene may be wrong: the sequence end matches TRBJ2-7 better. The germline gives CDR1 MNHNS, CDR2 SASEGT. The CDR3 sequence is 15 residues long. The CDR3 reads CASRESGHGPYEQYF. The CDR3, as DNA: TGTGCCAGCAGGGAATCGGGACACGGACCCTACGAGCAGTACTTC.

The chain joins TRBV7-9 to TRBJ2-5; no clear D gene. The V gene lost 0 bases and the J gene lost 2 bases, with 19 bases spanning the gap. Looked up from germline, CDR1 is SEHNR and CDR2 is FQNEAQ (reference sequence). CDR3 length: 18 amino acids. CDR3 in DNA: TGTGCCAGCAGCTTAGCGAGAGTAACGCGCGACGGGCAAGAGACCCAGTACTTC. It encodes CASSLARVTRDGQETQYF.

This chain links TRBV5-6 with TRBJ1-1; D gene uncertain. The V gene lost 7 bases and the J gene lost 0 bases, with 13 bases spanning the gap. This CDR3 is built from 14 residues. Germline values: CDR1 SGHDT, CDR2 YYEEEE. CDR3 protein: CASFSDGVNTEAFF. The CDR3 DNA reads as TGTGCCAGCTTCTCGGACGGGGTGAACACTGAAGCTTTCTTT.

The chain couples TRBV21-1 to TRBJ2-1; the D call of TRBD2 is as the table states it, not checked on the DNA. TRBV21-1 is annotated as a pseudogene. The CDR3 runs 15 residues. CDR3 DNA sequence: TGTGCCAGCAGCAACGCGGGAGGGACCTACAATGAGCAGTTCTTC. Translating gives CASSNAGGTYNEQFF.

The V gene is TRBV6-1, the J gene TRBJ2-7; D is unclear. Trimming left V 5 bases short and J 1 base short, with 6 bases between. This CDR3 contains 12 residues. Germline assignment: CDR1 MNHNS and CDR2 SASEGT. Here the CDR3 reads CASSLESYEQYF. The CDR3 nucleotides are TGTGCCAGCAGTCTGGAGTCCTACGAGCAGTACTTC.